What follows are 21 T cell receptor beta chains derived from one specimen sequenced in a study of shared T cell receptors in the human thymus. This table comes from immunoSEQ multiplex PCR, and its TCRdb copy is limited to in-frame clones, with some not included. The table shows 450,000 to 650,000 clones, with 70% to 80% occurring only once. These data were likewise used in another study, on human thymus T cells.

Sequenced sample: thymocytes. The source is a boy less than two years old with a congenital heart defect.

The chain recombines TRBV4-3 with TRBJ1-5, with 8 bases that match TRBD1. Germline values: CDR1 LGHNA, CDR2 YSLEER. The CDR3 loop spans 16 amino acids. V gave up 0 bases and J gave up 4 bases; unmatched junction bases: 5. The CDR3 here is CASSQDRGQSNQPQHF. The CDR3 bases are TGCGCCAGCAGCCAAGACAGGGGGCAGTCTAATCAGCCCCAGCATTTT.

CDR3 region: CASSRTSGQGAAEAFF. CDR3 coding DNA: TGTGCCAGCAGCCGGACCTCGGGACAGGGGGCTGCTGAAGCTTTCTTT. V gene TRBV6-6 combines with J gene TRBJ1-1; 12 bases agree with TRBD1. Germline V gene lookup returns CDR1 MNHNY and CDR2 SVGAGI (reference sequence). The CDR3 covers 16 residues. V lost 6 bases to trimming and J lost 6 bases; unmatched junction nucleotides: 11.

The chain employs TRBV7-2 and TRBJ2-5; 7 bases map to TRBD1. Germline V gene sequence: CDR1 SGHTA, CDR2 FQGNSA. The CDR3 has 14 residues. Germline trimming cut 4 bases from V and 3 bases from J; bases unmatched to any gene: 5. The CDR3 DNA sequence: TGTGCCAGCAGCTCGTCCGGGACAGAAGAGACCCAGTACTTC. Translating gives CASSSSGTEETQYF.

This clone was found once. The chain joins TRBV30 to TRBJ2-1; D is ambiguous. Between the trimmed V and J ends, which lost 0 bases and 2 bases, there was a span of 11 bases. The CDR3 length is 15 residues. CDR1 and CDR2 from the germline V gene are GTSNPN and SVGIG (reference sequence). The CDR3, as DNA: TGTGCCTGGAGTGTACTCTTTAGTCCCTACAATGAGCAGTTCTTC. This sequence encodes CAWSVLFSPYNEQFF.

This clone was seen once. The J gene is TRBJ2-5, the V gene TRBV5-6, with D possibly being TRBD2 (5 bases). Germline V gives CDR1 SGHDT, CDR2 YYEEEE. V lost 4 bases and J lost 4, with 14 bases in between. This CDR3 comprises 14 residues. DNA of the CDR3: TGTGCCAGCAGCGGACGAGAGCGGATAGAGACCCAGTACTTC. Its translation: CASSGRERIETQYF.

The chain carries TRBV5-1 and TRBJ1-1, with 7 bases fitting TRBD1. Germline V lookup: CDR1 SGHRS, CDR2 YFSETQ. The CDR3 consists of 14 residues. V shed 5 bases, J shed 4 bases, and the junction held 8 bases outside the gene matches. The CDR3: CASSSGRGVTEAFF. Here the CDR3 DNA reads TGCGCCAGCAGTTCGGGCAGGGGGGTCACTGAAGCTTTCTTT.

The chain is built from TRBV19 and TRBJ2-2, with D uncertain. Trimming shortened V by 1 base and J by 8 bases, and 8 bases separated the two germline ends. There are 13 residues in the CDR3. The germline gives CDR1 LNHDA, CDR2 SQIVND (reference sequence). The CDR3 DNA follows: TGTGCCAGTAGTATAGGGGCGATTGGGGAGCTGTTTTTT. This encodes CASSIGAIGELFF. Looking up the rest from reference TRBV19 and TRBJ2-2 gives the full variable domain: DGGITQSPKYLFRKEGQNVTLSCEQNLNHDAMYWYRQDPGQGLRLIYYSQIVNDFQKGDIAEGYSVSREKKESFPLTVTSAQKNPTAFYLCASSIGAIGELFFGEGSRLTVL.

The J gene is TRBJ2-1, the V gene TRBV9, with 11 bases that match TRBD2. The CDR3 runs 19 residues. Germline loops: CDR1 SGDLS, CDR2 YYNGEE. Trimming took 4 bases from V and 9 from J; bases not matched to a gene: 21. Here the CDR3 DNA reads TGTGCCAGCAGCCCCGGACTAGCGGGTCACCTTCGGTCGGAGAGTGAGCAGTTCTTC. Protein product: CASSPGLAGHLRSESEQFF.

This sequence joins TRBV7-8 and TRBJ2-7; D gene unclear. The germline V gene encodes CDR1 SGHVS and CDR2 FQNEAQ. The CDR3 totals 15 residues. V dropped 1 base and J dropped 0 bases, with 10 bases sitting between them. CDR3 region: CASSLGRGSSYEQYF. The CDR3, as DNA: TGTGCCAGCAGCTTAGGCCGAGGAAGCTCCTACGAGCAGTACTTC.

This sequence joins TRBV6-5 and TRBJ2-1; 8 bases align to TRBD2. From germline, CDR1 is MNHEY and CDR2 SVGAGI. V lost 5 bases, J lost 12 bases, and 9 bases stayed unmatched. CDR3 length: 13 residues. The DNA for the CDR3 is TGTGCCAGCAGTCCGAACGGGACTAGTGGGCAGTTCTTC. Translated, it gives CASSPNGTSGQFF.

The chain joins TRBV7-2 to TRBJ1-4; tentative D call: TRBD1 (6 bases). The V gene's germline CDR1 is SGHTA and CDR2 FQGNSA. The CDR3 has 18 amino acids. Trimming left V 3 bases short and J 5 bases short, with 22 bases between. Here the CDR3 reads CASSFPPRAQGENEKLFF. As DNA, the CDR3 is TGTGCCAGCAGCTTCCCCCCGCGGGCACAGGGCGAGAATGAAAAACTGTTTTTT.

The chain couples TRBV5-4 to TRBJ1-2; no definite D call. Germline CDR1 SGHNT, CDR2 YYREEE (reference sequence). Deletions cut 3 bases from V and 4 bases from J, with 16 bases between. This CDR3 spans 15 amino acids. The CDR3 DNA reads as TGTGCCAGCAGCTCAACAGTCCGGATCGGCTATGGCTACACCTTC. Protein product: CASSSTVRIGYGYTF.

This rearrangement joins TRBV15 to TRBJ2-5, with D perhaps TRBD1 (5 bases). The J call could be wrong; TRBJ2-7 is a better fit for the DNA end. This CDR3 region has 16 residues. Per germline, CDR1 LNHNV and CDR2 YYDKDF (reference sequence). Here the CDR3 reads CATSRSRVTVSYEQYF. CDR3 DNA: TGTGCCACCAGCAGATCCAGGGTTACGGTCTCCTACGAGCAGTACTTC.

The table lists this clone with a count of one. This chain joins TRBV10-3 and TRBJ1-2; 9 nucleotides match TRBD1. In germline, CDR1 is ENHRY, CDR2 SYGVKD. The CDR3 runs to 14 residues. V dropped 3 bases and J dropped 5; count of bases not matched to a gene: 4. CDR3 protein: CAISETGGRYGYTF. The DNA of the CDR3 is TGTGCCATCAGTGAAACAGGGGGCAGGTATGGCTACACCTTC.

The gene calls are TRBV6-1 and TRBJ2-1; maybe TRBD2 (6 bases). The ends were cut back, 3 bases at V and 14 bases at J, with 11 bases in the middle. In germline, CDR1 is MNHNS, CDR2 SASEGT. The CDR3 consists of 11 residues. CDR3 sequence reads: CASSDGLRKFF. The CDR3 nucleotides read TGTGCCAGCAGTGACGGACTAAGGAAGTTCTTC.

CDR3 residues: CASSHIWPRNTDTQYF. CDR3 coding DNA: TGTGCCAGCAGTCATATCTGGCCCCGAAACACAGATACGCAGTATTTT. The genes are TRBV7-9 and TRBJ2-3, with D unresolved. V gave up 6 bases and J gave up 2 bases, with 18 bases separating them. CDR3 length: 16 amino acids. Germline V gene lookup returns CDR1 SEHNR and CDR2 FQNEAQ (reference sequence).

J is TRBJ1-2 and V is TRBV29-1, with 7 bases fitting TRBD1. With 0 bases clipped from V and 5 bases from J, the junction kept 6 bases outside the gene matches. The CDR3 length is 14 residues. Germline CDR1 is SQVTM and CDR2 is ANQGSEA. The CDR3 reads CSVEEGTEPYGYTF. The CDR3 nucleotides read TGCAGCGTTGAAGAAGGGACAGAGCCTTATGGCTACACCTTC.

V usage is TRBV6-4 and J usage is TRBJ2-1, with D possibly TRBD1 on 5 matching bases. This CDR3 is 14 amino acids long. Trimming shortened V by 5 bases and J by 4 bases, and 12 bases separated the two germline ends. Germline values: CDR1 MRHNA, CDR2 SNTAGT. The CDR3 nucleotides read TGTGCCAGCAGTAAGGACAAAACTTACAATGAGCAGTTCTTC. This codes for CASSKDKTYNEQFF.

The chain uses TRBV9 and TRBJ2-5; D possibly corresponds to TRBD1 (6 bases). This CDR3 spans 15 amino acids. V lost 0 bases and J 3 bases, leaving 12 bases between the germline ends. Germline CDR1 SGDLS, CDR2 YYNGEE. CDR3 DNA sequence: TGTGCCAGCAGCGTAGGAGGGGGTGGGGAAGAGACCCAGTACTTC. Translated, it gives CASSVGGGGEETQYF.

The chain is built from TRBV7-9 and TRBJ1-1, with TRBD1 matching 7 bases. From germline, CDR1 is SEHNR and CDR2 FQNEAQ (reference sequence). V lost 1 base, J lost 7 bases, and 6 bases stayed unmatched. The CDR3 loop spans 14 amino acids. The CDR3: CASSLGDTGVEAFF. In DNA, the CDR3 is TGTGCCAGCAGCTTAGGGGACACAGGGGTTGAAGCTTTCTTT. The variable domain in full, completed from reference TRBV7-9 and TRBJ1-1, reads DTGVSQNPRHKITKRGQNVTFRCDPISEHNRLYWYRQTLGQGPEFLTYFQNEAQLEKSRLLSDRFSAERPKGSFSTLEIQRTEQGDSAMYLCASSLGDTGVEAFFGQGTRLTVV.

The chain links TRBV5-1 to TRBJ1-2, with 7 bases aligning to TRBD1. The germline gives CDR1 SGHRS, CDR2 YFSETQ. This CDR3 is 16 amino acids long. The trim removed 6 bases at V and 0 bases at J, leaving 11 bases unmatched. For the CDR3, the DNA is TGCGCCAGCACGCCGGGACAGAACCCCTCTAACTATGGCTACACCTTC. Encoded protein: CASTPGQNPSNYGYTF.